The table lists the clone carrying this TCR beta chain with a few counts. TCRdb analysed the 5' RACE reads with MiXCR anew, one entry per CDR3 protein. Found here are some 350,000 distinct CDR3 sequences, approximately 4% of them singletons; the top ten hold just under 25%. CDR1 is MNHNS and CDR2 is SASEGT in the germline V gene. The CDR3 totals 15 residues. V dropped 8 bases and J dropped 2; count of bases not matched to a gene: 6. These data belong to a study of T cells after yellow fever vaccination. The receptor's source is a man younger than 35 who received the YFV17D yellow fever vaccine. The chain joins TRBV6-1 to TRBJ2-5, with 12 bases lining up with TRBD2. Material: PBMCs, obtained 5 days after the yellow fever booster vaccination. In DNA, the CDR3 is TGTGCCAGCTGCCCTGGACTAGCGGGGCAAGAGACCCAGTACTTC. This encodes CASCPGLAGQETQYF.